The sequence of this T cell receptor (beta chain) was determined in a study of regulatory T cells in long-lasting Graves disease. About the research overall: Newly diagnosed Graves' patients took antithyroid drugs under 3 months.

Regarding time point: newly diagnosed GD, antithyroid drugs for less than 3 months. The TCR library was made from RNA that had been extracted from PBMCs in TRIzol. American Thyroid Association guidelines were used to diagnose Graves' disease. V lost 0 bases and J 2 bases, leaving 13 bases between the germline ends. Germline CDR1 DFQATT, CDR2 SNEGSKA (reference sequence). The CDR3 is 15 residues long. In building TCR beta libraries, iRepertoire HTBI primers were used together with Arm-PCR of CDR3 regions. TCRdb redid the calling of the multiplex PCR reads with MiXCR, one entry per CDR3 protein. The sample gives hundreds of thousands of distinct CDR3 sequences, roughly 16% of which show up once; 25% is in the top ten. This same sample was also taken into another study, of T cells in Graves' hyperthyroidism and ophthalmopathy. From that report: Most clonotypes that expanded in the thyroid above 0.001 also showed up in blood.

The chain carries TRBV20-1 and TRBJ1-1, with D possibly being TRBD1 (6 bases). Material: peripheral blood mononuclear cells (PBMCs), obtained at new diagnosis, from a patient treated with antithyroid drugs. The receptor was derived from a woman aged 35-60 years with Graves disease. The CDR3 is CSAREWEGGNTEAFF. DNA for the CDR3: TGCAGTGCTAGAGAGTGGGAGGGGGGAAACACTGAAGCTTTCTTT.